The rows below give T cell receptor beta chains drawn from one sample of a study of cytomegalovirus exposure and HLA in healthy donors. TCRdb keeps only in-frame clones here, not all; method: immunoSEQ multiplex PCR. Among more than 65,000 clones listed, about 79% were seen once. The material sequenced was PBMCs. The receptors were sampled from a female donor in good health and CMV-seronegative. The CDR3 runs from the conserved cysteine through the conserved F or W. The D gene is left open where the match is weak. Part of the rows lack a size; the others show once, few, many or a class for expanded clones.

size	V	D	J	DNA	CDR3
few	TRBV5-1	-	TRBJ1-5	TGCGCCAGCAGCCCGGGGGACAGCAATCAGCCCCAGCATTTT	CASSPGDSNQPQHF
-	TRBV10-3	-	TRBJ2-7	TGTGCCATCAGTGAGGCCTCTGGTCACGAGCAGTACTTC	CAISEASGHEQYF
-	TRBV2	TRBD2	TRBJ2-7	TGTGCCAGCAGTGAAGGGACACTAGCGGGAGGGCCGAGGACCTACGAGCAGTACTTC	CASSEGTLAGGPRTYEQYF
-	TRBV7-9	TRBD2	TRBJ2-1	TGTGCCAGCAGCGCAGCCGGACTAGCGGGAGGTAATGAGCAGTTCTTC	CASSAAGLAGGNEQFF
-	TRBV18	-	TRBJ2-3	TGTGCCAGCTCACCATATGAGGATACGCAGTATTTT	CASSPYEDTQYF
-	TRBV6-5	TRBD1	TRBJ2-7	TGTGCCGCATCCTGGACAGGGAACGGCGAGCAGTACTTC	CAASWTGNGEQYF
-	TRBV5-1	TRBD1	TRBJ1-1	TGCGCCAGCAGCACGACAGGGCCTTGGGAAACTGAAGCTTTCTTT	CASSTTGPWETEAFF
-	TRBV6-5	-	TRBJ1-5	TGTGCCAGCAGTTACTCAGGGGCCGGCAATCAGCCCCAGCATTTT	CASSYSGAGNQPQHF
-	TRBV27	TRBD2	TRBJ2-2	TGTGCCAGCAGTTTGTTGCGACTAGCGGGGGGCACCGGGGAGCTGTTTTTT	CASSLLRLAGGTGELFF
-	TRBV19	-	TRBJ1-2	TGTGCCAGTAGTATTTCGGGGATGTATGGCTACACCTTC	CASSISGMYGYTF
-	TRBV28	TRBD2	TRBJ2-3	TGTGCCAGCAGTTTATGGGCCGTTGGAGCGGGAGGTACAGATACGCAGTATTTT	CASSLWAVGAGGTDTQYF
-	TRBV6-5	-	TRBJ1-2	TGTGCCAGCAGTTACTCTCAGGGAGGTTATGGCTACACCTTC	CASSYSQGGYGYTF
-	TRBV7-9	TRBD1	TRBJ2-7	TGTGCCAGCAGCCCGACAGGGTACGAGCAGTACTTC	CASSPTGYEQYF
-	TRBV9	-	TRBJ1-2	TGTGCCAGCAGCGCCTCGACAGGAGTGAACTATGGCTACACCTTC	CASSASTGVNYGYTF
-	TRBV7-8	-	TRBJ2-7	TGTGCCAGCAGCCAAGAACGACAGAGCTCCTACGAGCAGTACTTC	CASSQERQSSYEQYF
-	TRBV7-2	TRBD2	TRBJ2-7	TGTGCCAGCAGCTCCCTAGCGGGGGGAGGCGAGCAGTACTTC	CASSSLAGGGEQYF